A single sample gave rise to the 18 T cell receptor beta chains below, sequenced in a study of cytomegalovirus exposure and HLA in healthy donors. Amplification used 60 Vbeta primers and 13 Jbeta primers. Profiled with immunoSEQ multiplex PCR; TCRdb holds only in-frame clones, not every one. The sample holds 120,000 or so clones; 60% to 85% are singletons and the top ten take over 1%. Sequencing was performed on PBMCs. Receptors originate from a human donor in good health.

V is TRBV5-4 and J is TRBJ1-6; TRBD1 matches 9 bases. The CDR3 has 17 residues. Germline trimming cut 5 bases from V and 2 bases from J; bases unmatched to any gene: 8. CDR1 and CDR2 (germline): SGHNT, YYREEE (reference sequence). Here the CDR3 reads CASSSRQGDPYNSPLHF. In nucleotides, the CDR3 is TGTGCCAGCAGTTCCCGACAGGGGGACCCCTATAATTCACCCCTCCACTTT.

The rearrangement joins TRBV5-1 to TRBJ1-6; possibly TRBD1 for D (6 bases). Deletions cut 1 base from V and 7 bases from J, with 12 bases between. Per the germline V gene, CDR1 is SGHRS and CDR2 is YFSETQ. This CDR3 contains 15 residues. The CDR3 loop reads CASSLIPGENSPLHF. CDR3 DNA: TGCGCCAGCAGCTTGATTCCAGGGGAGAATTCACCCCTCCACTTT.

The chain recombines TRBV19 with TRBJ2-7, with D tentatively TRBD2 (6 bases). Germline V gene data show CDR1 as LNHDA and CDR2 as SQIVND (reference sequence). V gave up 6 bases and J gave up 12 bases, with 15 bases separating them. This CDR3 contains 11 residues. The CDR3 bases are TGTGCCAGTAGCCGGGACTTGACGACGTACTTC. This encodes CASSRDLTTYF. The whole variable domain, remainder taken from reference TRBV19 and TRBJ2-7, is DGGITQSPKYLFRKEGQNVTLSCEQNLNHDAMYWYRQDPGQGLRLIYYSQIVNDFQKGDIAEGYSVSREKKESFPLTVTSAQKNPTAFYLCASSRDLTTYFGPGTRLTVT.

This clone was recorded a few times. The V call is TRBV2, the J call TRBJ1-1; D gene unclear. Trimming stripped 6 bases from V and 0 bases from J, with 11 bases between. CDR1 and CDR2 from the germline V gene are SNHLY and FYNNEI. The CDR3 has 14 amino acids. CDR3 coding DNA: TGTGCCAGCAGAGTACTCGTGGTGAACACTGAAGCTTTCTTT. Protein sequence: CASRVLVVNTEAFF.

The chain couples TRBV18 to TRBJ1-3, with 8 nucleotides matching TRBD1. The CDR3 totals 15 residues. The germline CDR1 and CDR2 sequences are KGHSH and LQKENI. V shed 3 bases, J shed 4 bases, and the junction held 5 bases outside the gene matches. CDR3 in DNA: TGTGCCAGCTCACCCGGGACAGGAGTCGGAAACACCATATATTTT. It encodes CASSPGTGVGNTIYF.

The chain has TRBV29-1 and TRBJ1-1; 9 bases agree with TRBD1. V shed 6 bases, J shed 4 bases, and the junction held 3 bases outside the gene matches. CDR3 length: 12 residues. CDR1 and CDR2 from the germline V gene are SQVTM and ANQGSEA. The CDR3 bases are TGCAGCGTGCACAGGGGGCTCACTGAAGCTTTCTTT. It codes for CSVHRGLTEAFF.

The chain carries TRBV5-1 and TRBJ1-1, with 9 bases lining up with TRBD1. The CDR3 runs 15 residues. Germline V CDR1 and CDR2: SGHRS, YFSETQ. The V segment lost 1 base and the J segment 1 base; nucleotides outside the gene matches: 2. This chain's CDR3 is CASSLRTGENTEAFF. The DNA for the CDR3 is TGCGCCAGCAGCTTGAGGACAGGGGAGAACACTGAAGCTTTCTTT.

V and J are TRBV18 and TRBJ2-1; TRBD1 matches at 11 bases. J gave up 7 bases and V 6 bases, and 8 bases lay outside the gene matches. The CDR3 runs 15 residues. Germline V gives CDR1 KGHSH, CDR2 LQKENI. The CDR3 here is CASSQGQGVDNEQFF. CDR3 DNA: TGTGCCAGCTCCCAGGGACAGGGGGTCGATAATGAGCAGTTCTTC.

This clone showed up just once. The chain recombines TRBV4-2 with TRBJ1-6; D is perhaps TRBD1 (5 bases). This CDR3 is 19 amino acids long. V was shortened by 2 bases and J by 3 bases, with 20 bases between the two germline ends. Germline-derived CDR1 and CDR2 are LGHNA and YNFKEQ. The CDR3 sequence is CASSQPTVSVPLYNSPLHF. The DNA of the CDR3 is TGTGCCAGCAGCCAACCGACAGTATCTGTCCCTCTCTATAATTCACCCCTCCACTTT.

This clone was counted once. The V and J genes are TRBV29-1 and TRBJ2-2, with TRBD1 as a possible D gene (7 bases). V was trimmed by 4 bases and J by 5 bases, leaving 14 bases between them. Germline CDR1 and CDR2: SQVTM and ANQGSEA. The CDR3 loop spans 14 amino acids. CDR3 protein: CSVAASGGTGELFF. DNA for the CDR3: TGCAGCGTTGCGGCCTCAGGGGGGACCGGGGAGCTGTTTTTT.

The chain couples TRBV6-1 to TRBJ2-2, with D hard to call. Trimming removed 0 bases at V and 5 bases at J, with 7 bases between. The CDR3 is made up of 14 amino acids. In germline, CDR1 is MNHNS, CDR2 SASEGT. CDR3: CASSEALLTGELFF. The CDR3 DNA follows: TGTGCCAGCAGTGAAGCCCTTTTAACCGGGGAGCTGTTTTTT.

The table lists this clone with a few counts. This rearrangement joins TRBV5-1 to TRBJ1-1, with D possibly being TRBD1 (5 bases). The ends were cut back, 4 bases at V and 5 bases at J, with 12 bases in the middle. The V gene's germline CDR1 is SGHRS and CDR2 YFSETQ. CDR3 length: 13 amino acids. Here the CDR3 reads CASSEHRRTEAFF. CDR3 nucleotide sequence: TGCGCCAGCAGCGAACACAGGCGGACTGAAGCTTTCTTT.

CDR3 protein: CSGGQGADGELFF. In DNA, the CDR3 is TGCAGCGGTGGACAGGGGGCAGACGGGGAGCTGTTTTTT. The chain has TRBV29-1 and TRBJ2-2; 11 bases are a match to TRBD1. The CDR3 is 13 amino acids. Germline trimming cut 7 bases from V and 7 bases from J; bases unmatched to any gene: 5. The germline CDR1 and CDR2 sequences are SQVTM and ANQGSEA.

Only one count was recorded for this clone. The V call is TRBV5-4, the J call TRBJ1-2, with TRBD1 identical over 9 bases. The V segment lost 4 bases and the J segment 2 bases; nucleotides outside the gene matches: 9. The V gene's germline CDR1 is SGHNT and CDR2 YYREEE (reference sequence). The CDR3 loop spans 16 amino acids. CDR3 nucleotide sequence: TGTGCCAGCAGCCAAGCAGGGGGACAGGGAAACTATGGCTACACCTTC. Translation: CASSQAGGQGNYGYTF.

CDR3 region: CASSSRDRGRVGEKLFF. For the CDR3, the DNA is TGTGCCAGCAGCTCGCGGGACAGGGGGCGCGTGGGTGAAAAACTGTTTTTT. The chain joins TRBV11-2 to TRBJ1-4, with TRBD1 identical over 12 bases. J lost 7 bases, V lost 4 bases, and 10 bases had no gene match. CDR1 and CDR2 (germline): SGHAT, FQNNGV. CDR3 length equals 17 residues.

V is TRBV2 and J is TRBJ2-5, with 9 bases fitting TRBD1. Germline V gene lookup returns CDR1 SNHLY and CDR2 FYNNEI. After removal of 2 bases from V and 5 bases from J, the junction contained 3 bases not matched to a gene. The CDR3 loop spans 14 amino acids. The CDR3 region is CASSERTGEETQYF. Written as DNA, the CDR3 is TGTGCCAGCAGTGAAAGGACAGGGGAGGAGACCCAGTACTTC.

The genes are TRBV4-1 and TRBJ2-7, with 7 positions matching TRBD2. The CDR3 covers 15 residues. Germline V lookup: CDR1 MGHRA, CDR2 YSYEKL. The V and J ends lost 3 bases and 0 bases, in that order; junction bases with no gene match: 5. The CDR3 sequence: CASSQGGTYSYEQYF. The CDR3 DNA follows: TGCGCCAGCAGCCAGGGGGGGACCTACTCCTACGAGCAGTACTTC.

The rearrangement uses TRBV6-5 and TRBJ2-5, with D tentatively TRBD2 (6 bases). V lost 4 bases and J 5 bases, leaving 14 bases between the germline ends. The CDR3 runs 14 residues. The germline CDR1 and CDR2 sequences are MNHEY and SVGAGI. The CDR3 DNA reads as TGTGCCAGCAGTTCTACTAGCCCATGGGAGACCCAGTACTTC. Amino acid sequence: CASSSTSPWETQYF.